This record concerns one TCR beta chain sequence. Antigen: not known. This record belongs to a study of T cell responses to AZD1222 COVID-19 vaccine. Repertoires were generated with immunoSEQ multiplex PCR, while TCRdb's copy carries only in-frame clones and drops some. The data show some 150,000 clones, with roughly 85% seen just once and less than 9.5% held by the top ten. The CDR3 consists of 13 residues. Trimming cost V 6 bases and J 3 bases, with 10 bases left between them. General study points: The repertoires were collected only after the peak T cell response. As reported, nearly half of all spike-specific TCRs target variant regions that are unmutated. Along spike, vaccine-associated CD4 TCRs were found throughout, with dominance at 160-218 and 743-854.

The material was peripheral blood, obtained 28 days after the second dose of the MenACWY control vaccine. The TCR comes from an adult who received the MenACWY meningococcal vaccine as a control. The V and J genes are TRBV12-3 or TRBV12-4 and TRBJ2-3, with D possibly TRBD2 on 5 matching bases. DNA of the CDR3: TGTGCCAGCAGGACCGGACTGACAGATACGCAGTATTTT. Its translation is CASRTGLTDTQYF.